This entry features one T cell receptor beta chain sequence. Germline V lookup: CDR1 LGHDT, CDR2 YNNKEL (reference sequence). The ends were cut back, 5 bases at V and 1 base at J, with 11 bases in the middle. The CDR3 runs to 14 residues. This sample is part of a study of blood T cell repertoires in COVID-19. About the research overall: COVID-19 samples from acute and convalescent phases originated in the United States, Italy and Spain. Sources were T cells, B-cell-depleted T cells, or PBMCs; the material itself was cDNA or gDNA.

Original data processing: Estimation of nucleated cell counts relied on the amplification of reference gene primers. The data were produced by immunoSEQ multiplex PCR, yet TCRdb's version contains in-frame clones alone and is incomplete. From that table come the V and J calls and clone size; the DNA was used to work out D and trimming. The sample shows 200,000 to 300,000 clones, over 70% of them seen only once. The receptor comes from a human donor in a cohort sampled during active COVID-19. The gene calls are TRBV3-1 (or the pseudogene TRBV3-2) and TRBJ1-1; weak D call: TRBD1 (6 bases). The source material was peripheral blood. DNA for the CDR3: TGTGCCAGCAGCTTCGGACAGCGGAACACTGAAGCTTTCTTT. It encodes CASSFGQRNTEAFF.